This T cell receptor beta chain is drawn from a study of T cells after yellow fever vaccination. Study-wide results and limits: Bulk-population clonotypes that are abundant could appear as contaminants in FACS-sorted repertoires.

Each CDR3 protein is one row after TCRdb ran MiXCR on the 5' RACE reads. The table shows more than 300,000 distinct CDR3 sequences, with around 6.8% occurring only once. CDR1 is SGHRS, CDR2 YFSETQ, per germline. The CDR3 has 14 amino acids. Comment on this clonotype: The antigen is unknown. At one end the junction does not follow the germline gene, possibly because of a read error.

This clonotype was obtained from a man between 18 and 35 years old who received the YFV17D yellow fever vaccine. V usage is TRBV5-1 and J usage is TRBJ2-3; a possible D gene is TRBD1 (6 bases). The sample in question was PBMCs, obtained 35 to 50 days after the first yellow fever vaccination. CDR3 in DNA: TGCGTCAGCAGCTTAGGACAGAATACAGATACGCAGTATTTT. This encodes CVSSLGQNTDTQYF. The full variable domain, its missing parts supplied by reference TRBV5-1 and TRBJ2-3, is KAGVTQTPRYLIKTRGQQVTLSCSPISGHRSVSWYQQTPGQGLQFLFEYFSETQRNKGNFPGRFSGRQFSNSRSEMNVSTLELGDSALYLCVSSLGQNTDTQYFGPGTRLTVL.